The 4 T cell receptor beta chains below were found in one sample sequenced in a study of T cell changes during pregnancy in multiple sclerosis. Produced via immunoSEQ multiplex PCR; TCRdb's table is partial and in-frame only. The sample holds about 74,000 clones, 75% to 90% seen once. The input for sequencing was peripheral blood, taken before pregnancy. The receptors stem from a female donor with multiple sclerosis, enrolled in a pregnancy study.

In its sample, this clone ranks as medium-sized (0.01 to 0.1%). The rearrangement joins TRBV29-1 to TRBJ1-5; 9 positions agree with TRBD1. CDR1 is SQVTM and CDR2 is ANQGSEA in the germline V gene. V lost 6 bases, J lost 0 bases, and 6 bases stayed unmatched. The CDR3 extends over 15 amino acids. This CDR3 is CSVAEQGASNQPQHF. The CDR3 bases are TGCAGCGTCGCCGAACAGGGGGCTAGCAATCAGCCCCAGCATTTT.

The V and J genes are TRBV5-1 and TRBJ2-5, with 12 bases aligning to TRBD2. With V trimmed by 0 bases and J by 4 bases, 7 bases remained unmatched. The germline V gene has CDR1 SGHRS and CDR2 YFSETQ. CDR3 length: 17 residues. This CDR3 is CASSLGLAGGPGETQYF. CDR3 bases: TGCGCCAGCAGCTTGGGTCTAGCGGGGGGGCCGGGAGAGACCCAGTACTTC.

The J gene is TRBJ2-7, the V gene TRBV7-8; 12 nucleotides line up with TRBD2. Germline CDR1 is SGHVS and CDR2 is FQNEAQ. J was trimmed by 1 base and V by 0 bases; bases with no gene match: 4. This CDR3 region has 17 residues. The CDR3 region is CASSLAKGLAGSYEQYF. In DNA form, the CDR3 reads TGTGCCAGCAGCTTAGCTAAGGGACTAGCGGGTTCCTACGAGCAGTACTTC.

The chain is built from TRBV6-5 and TRBJ2-2; 8 nucleotides line up with TRBD1. The CDR3 loop spans 15 amino acids. Germline V gene sequence: CDR1 MNHEY, CDR2 SVGAGI. Trimming at V came to 2 bases and at J to 7 bases, leaving 6 bases not matched to a gene. The CDR3 spells CASSYMTGAGGELFF. CDR3 coding DNA: TGTGCCAGCAGTTACATGACAGGGGCAGGCGGGGAGCTGTTTTTT.